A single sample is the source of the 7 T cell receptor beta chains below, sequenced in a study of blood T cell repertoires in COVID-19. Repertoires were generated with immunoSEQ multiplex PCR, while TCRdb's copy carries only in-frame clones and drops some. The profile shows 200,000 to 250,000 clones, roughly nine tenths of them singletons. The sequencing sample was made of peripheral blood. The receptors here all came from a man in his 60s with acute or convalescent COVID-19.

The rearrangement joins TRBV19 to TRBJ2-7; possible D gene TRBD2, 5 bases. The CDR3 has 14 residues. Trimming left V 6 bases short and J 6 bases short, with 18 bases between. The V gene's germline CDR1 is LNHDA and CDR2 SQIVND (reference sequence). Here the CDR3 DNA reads TGTGCCAGTAGAACCCGGGATTCCCCACTCGAGCAGTACTTC. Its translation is CASRTRDSPLEQYF.

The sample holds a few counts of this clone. CDR3 loop: CASARREGQPQHF. The DNA for the CDR3 is TGTGCCAGCGCGCGGAGGGAAGGTCAGCCCCAGCATTTT. The chain links TRBV7-8 to TRBJ1-5; no firm D call. The CDR3 contains 13 residues. Deletions cut 8 bases from V and 6 bases from J, with 14 bases between. The germline V gene has CDR1 SGHVS and CDR2 FQNEAQ.

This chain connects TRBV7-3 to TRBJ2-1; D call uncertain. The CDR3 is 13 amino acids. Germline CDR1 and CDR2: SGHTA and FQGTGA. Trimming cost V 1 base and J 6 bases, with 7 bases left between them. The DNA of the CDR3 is TGTGCCAGCAGCTTAAGCGCGGTCAATGAGCAGTTCTTC. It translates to CASSLSAVNEQFF.

The CDR3, as DNA: TGCGCCAGCAGCCAGGGACACTCCGGACCGAACACTGAAGCTTTCTTT. As protein: CASSQGHSGPNTEAFF. The chain combines TRBV5-1 with TRBJ1-1, with TRBD1 as a possible D gene (6 bases). The CDR3 is 16 amino acids. Germline V gene data show CDR1 as SGHRS and CDR2 as YFSETQ. Trimming pared 4 bases from V and 1 base from J, leaving 17 bases between.

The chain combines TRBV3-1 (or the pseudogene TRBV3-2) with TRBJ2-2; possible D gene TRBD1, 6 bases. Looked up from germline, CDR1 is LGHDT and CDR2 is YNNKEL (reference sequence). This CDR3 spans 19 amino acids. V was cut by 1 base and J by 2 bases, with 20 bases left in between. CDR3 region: CASSQAIPRGTLNTGELFF. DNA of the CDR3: TGTGCCAGCAGCCAAGCGATTCCTAGAGGGACACTAAACACCGGGGAGCTGTTTTTT.

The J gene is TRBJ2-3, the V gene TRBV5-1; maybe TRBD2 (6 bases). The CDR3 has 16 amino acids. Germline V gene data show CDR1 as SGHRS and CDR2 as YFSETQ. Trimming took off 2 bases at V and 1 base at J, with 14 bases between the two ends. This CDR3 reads CASSFGAGTRTDTQYF. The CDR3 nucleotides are TGCGCCAGCAGCTTCGGTGCGGGGACCCGCACAGATACGCAGTATTTT.

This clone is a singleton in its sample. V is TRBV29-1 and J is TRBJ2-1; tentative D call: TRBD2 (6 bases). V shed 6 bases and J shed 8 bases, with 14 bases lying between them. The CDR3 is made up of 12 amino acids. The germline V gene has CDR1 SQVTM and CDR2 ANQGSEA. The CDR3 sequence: CSVEEGKYEQFF. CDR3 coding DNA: TGCAGCGTCGAGGAGGGGAAGTATGAGCAGTTCTTC.